These 21 T cell receptor beta chains came from one sample sequenced in a study of T cells in localized non-small cell lung cancer. Sequenced by immunoSEQ multiplex PCR; TCRdb stores in-frame clones only, minus some. Here the sample spans 100,000 to 150,000 clones, approximately 88% being singletons. The sequenced sample was peripheral blood, obtained before any cancer treatment. The receptors come from a female donor aged 60 or older with stage I lung adenocarcinoma.

The chain is built from TRBV28 and TRBJ1-1; a possible D gene is TRBD1 (5 bases). This CDR3 has 13 residues. V lost 6 bases, J lost 4 bases, and 12 bases lay in between. Per the germline V gene, CDR1 is MDHEN and CDR2 is SYDVKM. The CDR3 sequence: CASRRGAFTEAFF. As DNA, the CDR3 is TGTGCCAGCAGGAGGGGCGCTTTCACTGAAGCTTTCTTT. Full variable domain (missing parts from reference TRBV28 and TRBJ1-1): DVKVTQSSRYLVKRTGEKVFLECVQDMDHENMFWYRQDPGLGLRLIYFSYDVKMKEKGDIPEGYSVSREKKERFSLILESASTNQTSMYLCASRRGAFTEAFFGQGTRLTVV.

The V gene is TRBV2, the J gene TRBJ2-5, with D possibly called TRBD1 or TRBD2 (6 bases each). Germline assignment: CDR1 SNHLY and CDR2 FYNNEI. This CDR3 comprises 13 residues. V was clipped by 8 bases and J by 0 bases, with 10 bases between them. In DNA form, the CDR3 reads TGTGCCAGCTGGAGGGGGTACCAAGAGACCCAGTACTTC. Protein sequence: CASWRGYQETQYF. Full variable domain (remainder filled in from reference TRBV2 and TRBJ2-5): EPEVTQTPSHQVTQMGQEVILRCVPISNHLYFYWYRQILGQKVEFLVSFYNNEISEKSEIFDDQFSVERPDGSNFTLKIRSTKLEDSAMYFCASWRGYQETQYFGPGTRLLVL.

The chain is built from TRBV9 and TRBJ2-5; D is unclear. From germline, CDR1 is SGDLS and CDR2 YYNGEE. The CDR3 has 14 amino acids. The ends were cut back, 1 base at V and 5 bases at J, with 12 bases in the middle. Here the CDR3 reads CASSVRTSGETQYF. The CDR3 bases are TGTGCCAGCAGCGTACGTACATCCGGGGAGACCCAGTACTTC.

The chain couples TRBV18 to TRBJ1-5; D perhaps matches TRBD1 (6 bases). CDR3 length: 15 residues. Looked up from germline, CDR1 is KGHSH and CDR2 is LQKENI. Between the trimmed V and J ends, which lost 6 bases and 2 bases, there was a span of 14 bases. CDR3 coding DNA: TGTGCCAGCTCGCCGGGGGGCTTGGGCAATCAGCCCCAGCATTTT. Translation: CASSPGGLGNQPQHF. Together with reference TRBV18 and TRBJ1-5, the CDR3 gives the full variable domain: NAGVMQNPRHLVRRRGQEARLRCSPMKGHSHVYWYRQLPEEGLKFMVYLQKENIIDESGMPKERFSAEFPKEGPSILRIQQVVRGDSAAYFCASSPGGLGNQPQHFGDGTRLSIL.

The chain has TRBV2 and TRBJ2-3, with TRBD2 as a possible D gene (5 bases). The V gene's germline CDR1 is SNHLY and CDR2 FYNNEI. CDR3 size: 14 residues. V was clipped by 8 bases and J by 0 bases, with 12 bases between them. CDR3 coding DNA: TGTGCCAGCGGGAGCGGATCTAGCACAGATACGCAGTATTTT. The encoded protein is CASGSGSSTDTQYF. The full variable domain, its missing parts supplied by reference TRBV2 and TRBJ2-3, is EPEVTQTPSHQVTQMGQEVILRCVPISNHLYFYWYRQILGQKVEFLVSFYNNEISEKSEIFDDQFSVERPDGSNFTLKIRSTKLEDSAMYFCASGSGSSTDTQYFGPGTRLTVL.

V and J are TRBV5-8 and TRBJ2-1; D perhaps matches TRBD2 (5 bases). V gave up 7 bases and J gave up 0 bases, with 14 bases separating them. Germline CDR1 is SGHTS and CDR2 is YDEGEE. This CDR3 is 15 amino acids long. CDR3 amino acids: CASQGGTSSYNEQFF. CDR3 bases: TGTGCCAGCCAAGGAGGCACCAGCTCCTACAATGAGCAGTTCTTC.

The DNA of the CDR3 is TGTGCCAGCAGCTTAGGATCTAGCGGGAGCTACAATGAGCAGTTCTTC. This translates into CASSLGSSGSYNEQFF. The chain uses TRBV11-3 and TRBJ2-1, with 10 positions matching TRBD2. The germline gives CDR1 SGHNT, CDR2 YENEEA. This CDR3 comprises 16 residues. V dropped 1 base and J dropped 3; count of bases not matched to a gene: 3.

This clone was counted once. The rearrangement joins TRBV10-1 to TRBJ2-1; TRBD2 agrees at 12 bases. Germline CDR1 and CDR2: WNHNN and SYGVQD (reference sequence). CDR3 size: 13 residues. V lost 11 bases to trimming and J lost 8 bases; unmatched junction nucleotides: 7. CDR3 loop: CASSTSGRHEQFF. The CDR3 DNA sequence: TGCGCCTCCTCGACTAGCGGGAGACATGAGCAGTTCTTC.

The rearrangement joins TRBV25-1 to TRBJ1-2, with 8 bases fitting TRBD1. The germline gives CDR1 MGHDK, CDR2 SYGVNS. The CDR3 has 14 amino acids. The ends lost 5 bases at V and 8 bases at J; junction bases unmatched: 10. As DNA, the CDR3 is TGTGCCAGCAGTAAAGGGACAGGCCGGTCGGGCTACACCTTC. This encodes CASSKGTGRSGYTF.

The chain couples TRBV7-2 to TRBJ2-5, with D perhaps matching TRBD2 (7 bases). Germline V gene data show CDR1 as SGHTA and CDR2 as FQGNSA. The length of the CDR3 is 15 residues. Trimming cost V 1 base and J 5 bases, with 14 bases left between them. CDR3 in DNA: TGTGCCAGCAGCTTAGGCAGCCCGGGGGGCGAGACCCAGTACTTC. Amino acids: CASSLGSPGGETQYF.

The chain couples TRBV4-1 to TRBJ2-3; possible D gene TRBD1, 6 bases. Germline assignment: CDR1 MGHRA and CDR2 YSYEKL. This CDR3 has 16 amino acids. V lost 0 bases and J lost 0, with 10 bases in between. As DNA, the CDR3 is TGCGCCAGCAGCCAAGATTTGGGGGCTAGCACAGATACGCAGTATTTT. It yields the protein CASSQDLGASTDTQYF.

The rearrangement links TRBV19 to TRBJ2-7; D is unclear. The CDR3 loop spans 17 amino acids. Germline V CDR1 and CDR2: LNHDA, SQIVND (reference sequence). The V end lost 4 bases, the J end lost 2 bases, and 21 bases lay between the germline ends. The CDR3, as DNA: TGTGCCAGTAGTAGCCTCGGAGCCGGCAGTACACCCTACGAGCAGTACTTC. Amino acids: CASSSLGAGSTPYEQYF.

This clone has a handful of counts. At the DNA level, this CDR3 is encoded by other sequences in the same sample as well. The V and J genes are TRBV5-4 and TRBJ1-2; TRBD1 agrees at 8 bases. V gave up 3 bases and J gave up 5 bases; unmatched junction bases: 15. Germline CDR1 and CDR2: SGHNT and YYREEE (reference sequence). CDR3 length: 17 amino acids. CDR3 sequence: CASSSGQGVFTRYGYTF. In nucleotides, the CDR3 is TGTGCCAGCAGCTCAGGACAGGGTGTATTCACCAGATATGGCTACACCTTC.

V usage is TRBV12-5 and J usage is TRBJ1-1; no reliable D call. Germline V CDR1 and CDR2: LGHNT, FRNRAP. CDR3 length equals 13 residues. The germline V and J ends were trimmed by 2 bases and 3 bases, with 7 bases remaining between them. CDR3 nucleotides: TGTGCTAGTGGTTTGACCCCGGACACTGAAGCTTTCTTT. Its translation: CASGLTPDTEAFF.

This clone has only one observation. The genes are TRBV11-2 and TRBJ1-2; maybe TRBD1 (5 bases). The V gene lost 2 bases and the J gene lost 8 bases, with 9 bases spanning the gap. The CDR3 is 12 amino acids. Germline assignment: CDR1 SGHAT and CDR2 FQNNGV. CDR3 DNA sequence: TGTGCCAGCAGCTTATCAGGGTACGGCTACACCTTC. Translated: CASSLSGYGYTF. The full variable domain, in which reference TRBV11-2 and TRBJ1-2 provide the parts outside the CDR3, is EAGVAQSPRYKIIEKRQSVAFWCNPISGHATLYWYQQILGQGPKLLIQFQNNGVVDDSQLPKDRFSAERLKGVDSTLKIQPAKLEDSAVYLCASSLSGYGYTFGSGTRLTVV.

The CDR3: CASRSPPPETNYGYTF. In DNA form, the CDR3 reads TGTGCCAGCAGGTCCCCACCGCCAGAGACTAACTATGGCTACACCTTC. The rearrangement uses TRBV28 and TRBJ1-2; D is unresolved. The germline gives CDR1 MDHEN, CDR2 SYDVKM. The CDR3 has 16 residues. The V and J ends lost 6 bases and 0 bases respectively, with 17 bases between them.

The chain is built from TRBV6-1 and TRBJ1-3; TRBD1 agrees at 7 bases. The CDR3 consists of 14 residues. From germline, CDR1 is MNHNS and CDR2 SASEGT. V was clipped by 11 bases and J by 3 bases; unmatched bases: 10. CDR3 residues: CAHQDRDFGNTIYF. As DNA, the CDR3 is TGTGCCCACCAAGACAGGGACTTTGGAAACACCATATATTTT.

This clone was seen only once. This chain uses TRBV7-9 with TRBJ2-1; no definite D call. Germline values: CDR1 SEHNR, CDR2 FQNEAQ (reference sequence). V shed 0 bases and J shed 8 bases, with 11 bases lying between them. The CDR3 extends over 14 amino acids. The CDR3 spells CASSLAGSNDEQFF. DNA of the CDR3: TGTGCCAGCAGCTTAGCCGGGTCCAACGATGAGCAGTTCTTC.

The rearrangement links TRBV19 to TRBJ2-3; D remains unclear. Trimming shortened V by 3 bases and J by 0 bases, and 7 bases separated the two germline ends. CDR3 length equals 14 residues. CDR1 is LNHDA, CDR2 SQIVND, per germline (reference sequence). This CDR3 reads CASSILSSTDTQYF. As DNA, the CDR3 is TGTGCCAGTAGTATTCTATCTAGCACAGATACGCAGTATTTT.

The chain uses TRBV9 and TRBJ1-1; 8 nucleotides agree with TRBD1. The V segment lost 3 bases and the J segment 5 bases; nucleotides outside the gene matches: 6. This CDR3 is built from 14 residues. Germline CDR1 reads SGDLS; CDR2 reads YYNGEE. This CDR3 reads CASSGTGGSTEAFF. For the CDR3, the DNA is TGTGCCAGCAGCGGAACAGGGGGATCGACTGAAGCTTTCTTT.

The chain is built from TRBV7-8 and TRBJ2-3; tentatively, D is TRBD1 (5 bases). With 6 bases removed from V and 5 bases from J, the gap between germline ends came to 21 bases. Germline-derived CDR1 and CDR2 are SGHVS and FQNEAQ. CDR3 length: 16 amino acids. The chain's CDR3 is CASRNRPARVRDTQYF. As DNA, the CDR3 is TGTGCCAGCAGAAACAGGCCCGCCCGCGTTAGAGATACGCAGTATTTT.